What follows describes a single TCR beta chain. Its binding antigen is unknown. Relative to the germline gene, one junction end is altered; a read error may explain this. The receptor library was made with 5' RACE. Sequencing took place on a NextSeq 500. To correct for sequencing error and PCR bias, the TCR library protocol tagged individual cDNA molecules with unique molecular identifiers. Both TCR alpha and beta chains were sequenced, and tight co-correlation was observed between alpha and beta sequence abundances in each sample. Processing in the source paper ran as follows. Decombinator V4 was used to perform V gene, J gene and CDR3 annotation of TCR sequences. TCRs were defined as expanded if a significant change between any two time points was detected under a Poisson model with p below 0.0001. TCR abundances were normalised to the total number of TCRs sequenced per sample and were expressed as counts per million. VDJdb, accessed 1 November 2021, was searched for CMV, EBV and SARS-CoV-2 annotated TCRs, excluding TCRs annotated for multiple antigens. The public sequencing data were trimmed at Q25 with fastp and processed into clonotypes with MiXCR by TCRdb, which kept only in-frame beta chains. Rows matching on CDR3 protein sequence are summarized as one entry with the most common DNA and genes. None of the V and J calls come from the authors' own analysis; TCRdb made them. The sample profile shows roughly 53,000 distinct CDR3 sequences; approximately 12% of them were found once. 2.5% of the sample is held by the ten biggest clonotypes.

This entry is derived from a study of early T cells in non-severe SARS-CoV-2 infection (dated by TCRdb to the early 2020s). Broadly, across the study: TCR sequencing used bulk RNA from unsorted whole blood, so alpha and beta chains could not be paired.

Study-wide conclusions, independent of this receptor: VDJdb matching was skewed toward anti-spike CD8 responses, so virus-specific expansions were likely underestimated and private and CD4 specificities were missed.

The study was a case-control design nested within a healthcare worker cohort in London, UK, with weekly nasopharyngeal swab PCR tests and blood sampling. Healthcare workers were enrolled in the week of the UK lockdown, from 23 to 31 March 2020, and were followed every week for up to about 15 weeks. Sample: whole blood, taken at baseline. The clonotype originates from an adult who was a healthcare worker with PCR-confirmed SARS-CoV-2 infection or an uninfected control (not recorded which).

The nucleotides read TGTGCCAGCAGTCACTCCCAAGGAAGGAGCGAGGAGCAGTACTTC. Its protein is CASSHSQGRSEEQYF. The rearrangement joined TRBV6-6 to TRBJ2-7, with no reliable assignment of the D segment. According to the germline V gene (reference sequence), CDR1 reads MNHNY and CDR2 reads SVGAGI. The CDR3 goes from the cysteine to the phenylalanine over 15 residues. Of the read, only the CDR3 DNA is kept; its 45 bases are in frame from base 1.